Following are 12 T cell receptor beta chains from one sample sequenced in a study of cytomegalovirus exposure and HLA in healthy donors. The primer mix had 60 Vbeta and 13 Jbeta primers. Sequencing used immunoSEQ multiplex PCR; TCRdb keeps in-frame clones, though not all of them. Here the sample spans about 160,000 clones, approximately 77% being singletons. Material for sequencing was PBMCs. The receptors shown here come from a man younger than 30 in good health and CMV-seronegative.

This clone was counted a few times. The chain has TRBV6-1 and TRBJ1-5; D remains unclear. The germline CDR1 and CDR2 sequences are MNHNS and SASEGT. The CDR3 totals 14 residues. Trimming removed 7 bases at V and 5 bases at J, with 15 bases between. The CDR3 DNA reads as TGTGCCAGCATCCCCACGGGAGGGTATCAGCCCCAGCATTTT. This sequence encodes CASIPTGGYQPQHF.

On this clone: One end of the junction is discordant with germline, which a read error may explain. The J gene is TRBJ2-5, the V gene TRBV4-1; D possibly corresponds to TRBD1 (8 bases). CDR3 length: 16 amino acids. Germline V gene sequence: CDR1 MGHRA, CDR2 YSYEKL. CDR3 sequence reads: CASRQGGGQVMETQYF. CDR3 nucleotides: TGCGCCAGCAGGCAAGGGGGGGGACAGGTTATGGAGACCCAGTACTTC.

This clone was detected only once. The rearrangement joins TRBV30 to TRBJ2-7; TRBD1 matches 9 bases. This CDR3 comprises 13 residues. CDR1 GTSNPN and CDR2 SVGIG come from the germline V gene (reference sequence). V lost 3 bases and J lost 3; bases outside the gene matches: 3. The CDR3 here is CAWRGTGYYEQYF. The CDR3 nucleotides are TGTGCCTGGAGGGGGACAGGGTACTACGAGCAGTACTTC.

V and J are TRBV27 and TRBJ1-5; 7 bases are shared with TRBD1. V gave up 2 bases and J gave up 4 bases; unmatched junction bases: 23. The CDR3 loop spans 21 amino acids. Germline V lookup: CDR1 MNHEY, CDR2 SMNVEV (reference sequence). CDR3 bases: TGTGCCAGCAGTTTACCCCCAGGGGACAGACAGGGCGGTTCAAGGAATCAGCCCCAGCATTTT. It is translated as CASSLPPGDRQGGSRNQPQHF.

V gene TRBV4-1 combines with J gene TRBJ2-1, with unresolved D. The germline V and J ends were trimmed by 4 bases and 0 bases, with 13 bases remaining between them. This CDR3 is 16 amino acids long. Germline V gene lookup returns CDR1 MGHRA and CDR2 YSYEKL. For the CDR3, the DNA is TGCGCCAGCAGCCGGAGTGGTAGTCCCTCCTACAATGAGCAGTTCTTC. This gives the protein CASSRSGSPSYNEQFF.

The genes are TRBV2 and TRBJ2-5; tentatively, D is TRBD2 (6 bases). V lost 10 bases, J lost 6 bases, and 9 bases lay in between. The CDR3 spans 10 residues. CDR1 and CDR2 from the germline V gene are SNHLY and FYNNEI. The CDR3: CATRGQTQYF. The CDR3 bases are TGTGCCACGCGGGGCCAGACCCAGTACTTC. The variable domain in full, with the rest retrieved from reference TRBV2 and TRBJ2-5, is EPEVTQTPSHQVTQMGQEVILRCVPISNHLYFYWYRQILGQKVEFLVSFYNNEISEKSEIFDDQFSVERPDGSNFTLKIRSTKLEDSAMYFCATRGQTQYFGPGTRLLVL.

This clone was counted between two and nine times. This chain uses TRBV5-6 with TRBJ2-1; maybe TRBD2 (6 bases). Germline values: CDR1 SGHDT, CDR2 YYEEEE. V gave up 2 bases and J gave up 8 bases, with 17 bases separating them. The CDR3 is 15 amino acids. DNA for the CDR3: TGTGCCAGCAGCTTCCCGGGACTCTACCGGGATGAGCAGTTCTTC. This encodes CASSFPGLYRDEQFF.

For the CDR3, the DNA is TGTGCCAGCAGCACCTCTGGACAGGAGCAGTACTTC. Residues: CASSTSGQEQYF. This chain connects TRBV9 to TRBJ2-7; perhaps TRBD1 as D (6 bases). The CDR3 is made up of 12 amino acids. Per the germline V gene, CDR1 is SGDLS and CDR2 is YYNGEE. V was shortened by 4 bases and J by 7 bases, with 12 bases between the two germline ends.

This clone was counted only a few times. This chain joins TRBV7-2 and TRBJ2-2; D ambiguous. The CDR3 length is 13 residues. V was trimmed by 4 bases and J by 2 bases, leaving 5 bases between them. Germline assignment: CDR1 SGHTA and CDR2 FQGNSA. CDR3 bases: TGTGCCAGCAGCTCTACCAACACCGGGGAGCTGTTTTTT. Protein product: CASSSTNTGELFF.

V usage is TRBV13 and J usage is TRBJ2-7, with 11 bases identical to TRBD2. Germline CDR1 PRHDT, CDR2 FYEKMQ (reference sequence). V was pared by 5 bases and J by 3 bases, with 6 bases of the junction left unmatched. The CDR3 runs to 15 residues. The CDR3 bases are TGTGCCAGCAGCCCACCACTAGCGGGGGTCTACGAGCAGTACTTC. This encodes CASSPPLAGVYEQYF. Using reference TRBV13 and TRBJ2-7 for the parts outside the CDR3, the full variable domain is AAGVIQSPRHLIKEKRETATLKCYPIPRHDTVYWYQQGPGQDPQFLISFYEKMQSDKGSIPDRFSAQQFSDYHSELNMSSLELGDSALYFCASSPPLAGVYEQYFGPGTRLTVT.

The chain links TRBV6-5 to TRBJ2-7, with D perhaps matching TRBD1 (6 bases). Germline V gene lookup returns CDR1 MNHEY and CDR2 SVGAGI. Trimming removed 6 bases from V and 2 bases from J, with 11 bases in between. This CDR3 is built from 13 residues. CDR3 amino acids: CASSRDTPYEQYF. The CDR3 DNA reads TGTGCCAGCAGCCGGGACACTCCCTACGAGCAGTACTTC.

This clone was counted between two and nine times. The J gene is TRBJ2-5, the V gene TRBV5-4; D call uncertain. V was trimmed by 2 bases and J by 3 bases, leaving 8 bases between them. The CDR3 runs 13 residues. Germline values: CDR1 SGHNT, CDR2 YYREEE (reference sequence). CDR3 DNA sequence: TGTGCCAGCAGCTTCTCTCCTGAAGAGACCCAGTACTTC. As protein: CASSFSPEETQYF.